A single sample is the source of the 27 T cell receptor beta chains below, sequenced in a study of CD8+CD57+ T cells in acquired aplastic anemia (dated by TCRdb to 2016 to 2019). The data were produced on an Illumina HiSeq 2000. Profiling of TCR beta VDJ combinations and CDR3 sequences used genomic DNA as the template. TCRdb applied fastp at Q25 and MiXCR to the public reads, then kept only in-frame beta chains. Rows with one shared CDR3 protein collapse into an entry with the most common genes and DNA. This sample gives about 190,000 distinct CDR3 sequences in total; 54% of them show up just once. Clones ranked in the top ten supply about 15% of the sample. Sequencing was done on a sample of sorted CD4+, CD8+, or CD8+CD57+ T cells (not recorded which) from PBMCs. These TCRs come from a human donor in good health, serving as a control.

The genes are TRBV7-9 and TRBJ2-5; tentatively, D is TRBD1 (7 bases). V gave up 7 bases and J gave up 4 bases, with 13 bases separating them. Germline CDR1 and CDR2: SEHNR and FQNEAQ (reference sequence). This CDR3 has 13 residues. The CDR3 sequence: CASNRGGRETQYF. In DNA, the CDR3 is TGTGCCAGCAACAGGGGAGGTAGAGAGACCCAGTACTTC. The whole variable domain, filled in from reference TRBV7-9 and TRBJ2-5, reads DTGVSQNPRHKITKRGQNVTFRCDPISEHNRLYWYRQTLGQGPEFLTYFQNEAQLEKSRLLSDRFSAERPKGSFSTLEIQRTEQGDSAMYLCASNRGGRETQYFGPGTRLLVL.

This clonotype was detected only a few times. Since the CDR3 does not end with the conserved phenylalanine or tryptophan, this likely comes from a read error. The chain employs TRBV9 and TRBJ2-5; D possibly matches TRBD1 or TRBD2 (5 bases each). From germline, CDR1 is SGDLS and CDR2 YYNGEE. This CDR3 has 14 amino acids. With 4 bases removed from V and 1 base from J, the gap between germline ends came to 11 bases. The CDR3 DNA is TGTGCCAGCAGCCAAGCCGGGGCCCAAGAGACCCAGTACTCC. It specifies CASSQAGAQETQYS.

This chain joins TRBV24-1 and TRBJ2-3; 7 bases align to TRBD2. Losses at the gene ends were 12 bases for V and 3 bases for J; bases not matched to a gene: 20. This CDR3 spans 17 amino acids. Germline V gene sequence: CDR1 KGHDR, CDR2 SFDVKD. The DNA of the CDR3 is TGTGCCGTCGCCCTTCCCAATGGGGGAGGGCCTACAGATACGCAGTATTTT. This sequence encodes CAVALPNGGGPTDTQYF.

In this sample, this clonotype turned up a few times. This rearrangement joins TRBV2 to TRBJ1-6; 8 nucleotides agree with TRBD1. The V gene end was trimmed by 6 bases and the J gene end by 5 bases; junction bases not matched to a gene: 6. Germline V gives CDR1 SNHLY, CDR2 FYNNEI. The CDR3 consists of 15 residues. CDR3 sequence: CASRDGQGDNSPLHF. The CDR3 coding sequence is TGTGCCAGCAGAGACGGACAGGGAGATAATTCACCCCTCCACTTT.

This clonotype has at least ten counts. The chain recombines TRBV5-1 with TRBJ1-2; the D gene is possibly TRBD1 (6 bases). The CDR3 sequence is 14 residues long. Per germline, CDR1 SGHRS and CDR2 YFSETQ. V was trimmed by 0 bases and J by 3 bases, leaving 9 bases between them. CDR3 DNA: TGCGCCAGCAGCTTGGCAGGGGACTACTATGGCTACACCTTC. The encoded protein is CASSLAGDYYGYTF.

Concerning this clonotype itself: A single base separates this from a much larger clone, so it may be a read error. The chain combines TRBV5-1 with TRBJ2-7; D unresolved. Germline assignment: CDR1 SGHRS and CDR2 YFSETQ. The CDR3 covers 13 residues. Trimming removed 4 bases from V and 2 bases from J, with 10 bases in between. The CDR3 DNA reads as TGCGCCAGCAGCCTCAACAGACCCTACGAGCAGTACTTC. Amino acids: CASSLNRPYEQYF.

The DNA for the CDR3 is TGTGCCAGCAGTCCGAGGACGGACTCCTACGAGCAGTACTTC. This translates into CASSPRTDSYEQYF. The chain has TRBV7-9 and TRBJ2-7; no clear D gene. Looked up from germline, CDR1 is SEHNR and CDR2 is FQNEAQ (reference sequence). The CDR3 is 14 residues long. The V end was cut by 6 bases, the J end by 0 bases, with 12 bases between.

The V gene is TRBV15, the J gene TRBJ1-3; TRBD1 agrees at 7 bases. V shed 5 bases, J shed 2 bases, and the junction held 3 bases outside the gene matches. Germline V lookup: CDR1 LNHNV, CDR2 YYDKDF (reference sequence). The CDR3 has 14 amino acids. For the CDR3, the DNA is TGTGCCACCAGCTCCGGGACAGCTGGAAACACCATATATTTT. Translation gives CATSSGTAGNTIYF.

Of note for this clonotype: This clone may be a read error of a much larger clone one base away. The CDR3 nucleotides are TGTGCCGGCAGTTCGGGGATCGGGAATCAGCCCCAGCATTTT. Its translation is CAGSSGIGNQPQHF. V gene TRBV28 combines with J gene TRBJ1-5; D not certain. Per the germline V gene, CDR1 is MDHEN and CDR2 is SYDVKM. This CDR3 spans 14 amino acids.

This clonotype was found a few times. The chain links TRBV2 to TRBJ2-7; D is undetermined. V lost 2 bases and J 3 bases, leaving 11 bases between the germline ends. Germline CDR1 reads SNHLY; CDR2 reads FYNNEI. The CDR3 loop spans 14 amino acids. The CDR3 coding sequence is TGTGCCAGCAGTGAATCGGTGGCACACTACGAGCAGTACTTC. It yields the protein CASSESVAHYEQYF. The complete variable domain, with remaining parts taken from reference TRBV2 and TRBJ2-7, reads EPEVTQTPSHQVTQMGQEVILRCVPISNHLYFYWYRQILGQKVEFLVSFYNNEISEKSEIFDDQFSVERPDGSNFTLKIRSTKLEDSAMYFCASSESVAHYEQYFGPGTRLTVT.

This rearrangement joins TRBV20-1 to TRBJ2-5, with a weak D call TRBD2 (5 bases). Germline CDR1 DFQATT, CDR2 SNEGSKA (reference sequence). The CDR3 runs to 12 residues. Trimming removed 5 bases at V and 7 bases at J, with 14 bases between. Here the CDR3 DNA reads TGCAGTGCTGTAGGAGGTGGAGGGACCCAGTACTTC. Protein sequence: CSAVGGGGTQYF.

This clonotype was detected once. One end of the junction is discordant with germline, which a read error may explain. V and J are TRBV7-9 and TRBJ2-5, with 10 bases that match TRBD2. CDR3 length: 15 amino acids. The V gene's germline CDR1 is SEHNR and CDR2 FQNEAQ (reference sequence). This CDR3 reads CAGSLKTSGAGEPYF. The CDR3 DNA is TGTGCCGGCAGCTTAAAAACTAGCGGGGCCGGTGAGCCGTACTTC.

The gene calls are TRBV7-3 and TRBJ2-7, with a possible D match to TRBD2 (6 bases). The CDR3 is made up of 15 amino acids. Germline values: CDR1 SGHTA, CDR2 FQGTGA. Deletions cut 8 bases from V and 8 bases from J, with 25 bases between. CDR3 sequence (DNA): TGTGCCAGCCCTGCGGGGCGAGGAGATGTCCACAAGCAGTACTTC. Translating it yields CASPAGRGDVHKQYF.

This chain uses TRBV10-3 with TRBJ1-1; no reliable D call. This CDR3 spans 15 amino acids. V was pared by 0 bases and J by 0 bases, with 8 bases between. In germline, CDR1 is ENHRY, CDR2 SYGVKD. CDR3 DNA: TGTGCCATCAGTGAGTCGGACGCTATGAACACTGAAGCTTTCTTT. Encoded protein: CAISESDAMNTEAFF.

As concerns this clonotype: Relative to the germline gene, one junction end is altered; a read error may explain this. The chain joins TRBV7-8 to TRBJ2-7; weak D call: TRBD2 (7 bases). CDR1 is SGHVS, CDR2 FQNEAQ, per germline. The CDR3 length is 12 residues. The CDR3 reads CASSLGGDERYF. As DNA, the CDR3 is TGTGCCAGCAGCCTAGGGGGGGACGAGCGGTACTTC.

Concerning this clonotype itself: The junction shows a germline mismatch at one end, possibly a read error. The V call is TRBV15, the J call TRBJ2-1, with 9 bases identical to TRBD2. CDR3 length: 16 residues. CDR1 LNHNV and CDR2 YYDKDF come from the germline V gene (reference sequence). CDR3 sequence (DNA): TGTGCCACCAGCAGGGGACTAGCTACATCCTACAATGGGCAGTTCTTC. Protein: CATSRGLATSYNGQFF. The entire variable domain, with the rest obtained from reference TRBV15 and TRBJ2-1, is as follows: DAMVIQNPRYQVTQFGKPVTLSCSQTLNHNVMYWYQQKSSQAPKLLFHYYDKDFNNEADTPDNFQSRRPNTSFCFLDIRSPGLGDTAMYLCATSRGLATSYNGQFFGPGTRLTVL.

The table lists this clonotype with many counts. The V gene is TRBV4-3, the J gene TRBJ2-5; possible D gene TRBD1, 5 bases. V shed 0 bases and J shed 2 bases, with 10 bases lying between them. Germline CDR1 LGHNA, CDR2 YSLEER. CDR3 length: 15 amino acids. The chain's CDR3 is CASSQDIGQQETQYF. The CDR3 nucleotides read TGCGCCAGCAGCCAAGACATAGGACAACAAGAGACCCAGTACTTC.

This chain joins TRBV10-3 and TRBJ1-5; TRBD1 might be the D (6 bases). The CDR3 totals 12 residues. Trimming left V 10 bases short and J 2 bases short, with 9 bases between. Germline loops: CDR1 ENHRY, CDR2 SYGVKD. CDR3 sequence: CATRTGNQPQHF. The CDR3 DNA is TGTGCCACCAGGACAGGCAATCAGCCCCAGCATTTT.

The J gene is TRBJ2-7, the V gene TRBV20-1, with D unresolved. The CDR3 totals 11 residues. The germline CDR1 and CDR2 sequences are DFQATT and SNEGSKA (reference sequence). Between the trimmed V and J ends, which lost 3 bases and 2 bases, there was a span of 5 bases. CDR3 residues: CSASQTYEQYF. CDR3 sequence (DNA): TGCAGTGCTAGTCAAACCTACGAGCAGTACTTC.

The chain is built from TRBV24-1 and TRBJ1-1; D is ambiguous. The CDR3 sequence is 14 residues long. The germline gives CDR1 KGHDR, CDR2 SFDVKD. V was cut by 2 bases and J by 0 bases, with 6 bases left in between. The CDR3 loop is CATSDSLMNTEAFF. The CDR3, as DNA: TGTGCCACCAGTGATTCGCTGATGAACACTGAAGCTTTCTTT.

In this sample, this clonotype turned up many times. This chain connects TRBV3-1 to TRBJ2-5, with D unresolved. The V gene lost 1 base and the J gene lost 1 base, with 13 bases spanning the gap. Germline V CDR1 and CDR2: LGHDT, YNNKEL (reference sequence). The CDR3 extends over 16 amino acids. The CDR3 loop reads CASSQGSLERQETQYF. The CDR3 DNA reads TGTGCCAGCAGCCAAGGGAGTTTGGAGCGCCAAGAGACCCAGTACTTC.

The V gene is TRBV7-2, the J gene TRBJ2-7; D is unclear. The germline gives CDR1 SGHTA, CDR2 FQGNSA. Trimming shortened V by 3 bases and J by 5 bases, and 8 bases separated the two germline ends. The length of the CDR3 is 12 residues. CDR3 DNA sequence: TGTGCCAGCAGCTTCATTTCTGACGAGCAGTACTTC. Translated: CASSFISDEQYF.

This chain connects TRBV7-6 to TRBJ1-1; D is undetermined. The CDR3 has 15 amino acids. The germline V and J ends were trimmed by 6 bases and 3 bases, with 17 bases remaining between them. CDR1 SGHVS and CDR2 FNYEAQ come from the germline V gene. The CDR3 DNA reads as TGTGCCAGCAGTTTTGGGTTGTCGAGGGACACTGAAGCTTTCTTT. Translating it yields CASSFGLSRDTEAFF. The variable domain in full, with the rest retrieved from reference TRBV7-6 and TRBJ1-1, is GAGVSQSPRYKVTKRGQDVALRCDPISGHVSLYWYRQALGQGPEFLTYFNYEAQQDKSGLPNDRFSAERPEGSISTLTIQRTEQRDSAMYRCASSFGLSRDTEAFFGQGTRLTVV.

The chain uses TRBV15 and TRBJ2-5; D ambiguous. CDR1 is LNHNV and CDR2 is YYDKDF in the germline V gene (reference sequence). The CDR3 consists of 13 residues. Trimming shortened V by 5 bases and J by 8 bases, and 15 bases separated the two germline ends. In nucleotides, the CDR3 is TGTGCCACCAGCCTGGGCCGCGACGTTACCCAGTACTTC. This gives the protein CATSLGRDVTQYF.

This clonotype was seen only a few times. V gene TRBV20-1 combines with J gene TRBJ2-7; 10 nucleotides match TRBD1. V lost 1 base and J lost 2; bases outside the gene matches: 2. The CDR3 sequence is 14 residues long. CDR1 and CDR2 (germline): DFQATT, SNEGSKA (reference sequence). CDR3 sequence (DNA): TGCAGTGCTAGAGGCGGACAGGGGGCCTACGAGCAGTACGTC. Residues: CSARGGQGAYEQYV.

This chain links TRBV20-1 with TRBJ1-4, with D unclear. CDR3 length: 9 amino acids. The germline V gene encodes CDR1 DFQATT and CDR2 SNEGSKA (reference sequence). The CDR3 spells CSPKPKLFF. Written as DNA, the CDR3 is TGCAGCCCAAAACCAAAACTGTTTTTT.

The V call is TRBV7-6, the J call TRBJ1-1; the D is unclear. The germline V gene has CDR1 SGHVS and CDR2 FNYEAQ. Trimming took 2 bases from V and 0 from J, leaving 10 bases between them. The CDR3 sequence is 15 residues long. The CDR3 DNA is TGTGCCAGCAGCTTAACGACAAAGCTGAACACTGAAGCTTTCTTT. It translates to CASSLTTKLNTEAFF.